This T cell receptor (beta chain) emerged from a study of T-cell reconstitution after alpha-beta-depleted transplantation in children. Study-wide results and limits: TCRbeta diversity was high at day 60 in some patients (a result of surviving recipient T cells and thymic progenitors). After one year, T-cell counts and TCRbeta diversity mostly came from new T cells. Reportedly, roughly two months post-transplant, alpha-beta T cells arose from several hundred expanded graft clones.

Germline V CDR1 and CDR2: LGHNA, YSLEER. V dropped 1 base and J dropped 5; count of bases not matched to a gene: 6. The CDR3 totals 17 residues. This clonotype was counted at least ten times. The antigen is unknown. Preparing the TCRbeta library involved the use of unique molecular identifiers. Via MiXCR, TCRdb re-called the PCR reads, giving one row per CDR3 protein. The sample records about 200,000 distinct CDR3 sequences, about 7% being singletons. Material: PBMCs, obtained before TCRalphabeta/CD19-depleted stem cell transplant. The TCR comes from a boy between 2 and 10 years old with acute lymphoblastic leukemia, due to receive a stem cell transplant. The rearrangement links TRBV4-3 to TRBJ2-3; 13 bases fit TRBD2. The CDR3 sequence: CASSQALLAGGRDTQYF. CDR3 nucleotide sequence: TGCGCCAGCAGCCAAGCTTTACTAGCGGGGGGGCGAGATACGCAGTATTTT.